This TCR beta chain was observed in a study of cytomegalovirus exposure and HLA in healthy donors. There are 15 residues in the CDR3. Trimming shortened V by 1 base and J by 1 base, and 10 bases separated the two germline ends. CDR1 and CDR2 from the germline V gene are SGHVS and FQNEAQ. The PCR used 60 Vbeta and 13 Jbeta primers. The protocol was immunoSEQ multiplex PCR, while the TCRdb copy is restricted to in-frame clones and leaves out a portion. The sample yields about 270,000 clones, under 80% seen once. Study-wide results and caveats: Relative to equally common others, HLA-associated TCR beta chains showed greater clonal expansion in a later analysis. Rare TCR sequences dominated, though some public TCRs recurred in many donors. Data from an earlier analysis indicated that most TCR beta V segments were productive either about 87% or about 30% of the time.

This clone was seen a single time. Its antigen remains unknown. The sequence derives from a female donor in good health and CMV-seronegative. The source material was PBMCs. V usage is TRBV7-8 and J usage is TRBJ1-1; D perhaps matches TRBD1 (5 bases). The DNA of the CDR3 is TGTGCCAGCAGCTTAGAGGCAGGGCGGAACACTGAAGCTTTCTTT. Translated: CASSLEAGRNTEAFF.